This TCR beta chain was found in a study of identical twins. Findings and limits, study-wide: Excess twin sharing in beta out-of-frame sequences was weaker. Twin sharing of out-of-frame TCR alpha was underestimated by models in monozygotic pairs.

With regard to this clonotype: The antigen is not known. A junction end diverges from the germline sequence, so it may reflect a read error.

Template switching added a universal primer site; cDNA carried unique molecular identifiers. One entry per CDR3 protein, called by TCRdb with MiXCR from the 5' RACE reads. The top ten clones hold roughly 1.6% of a sample with 500,000 to 650,000 distinct CDR3 sequences, about 7% of them seen once. The same sample was also studied in work on yellow fever vaccine responses in identical twins.

The origin of this receptor is a woman aged 18 to 35 in good health. Sequences were obtained from PBMCs.

In DNA form, the CDR3 reads TGTGCCAGCACCCAAATCCTAGTAGGCACCGGGGAGCTGTTTTTT. This codes for CASTQILVGTGELFF. V usage is TRBV3-1 and J usage is TRBJ2-2; D not certain. This CDR3 has 15 residues. Germline V lookup: CDR1 LGHDT, CDR2 YNNKEL (reference sequence).